These 6 T cell receptor beta chains were all obtained from the same sample, sequenced in a study of T cells in Graves' hyperthyroidism and ophthalmopathy (dated by TCRdb to between 2018 and 2021). The library was produced with multiplex PCR. The sequencing machine was an Illumina HiSeq 2000. The TCR beta CDR3 regions were amplified from the RNA transcripts. The TCR CDR3 was subjected to a first round of RT-PCR using the HTBI primer set and the Qiagen OneStep RT-PCR kit. The public reads were run again by TCRdb, first through fastp at Q25 and then through MiXCR, and only productive beta chains were kept. Merged by CDR3 protein, the rows form single entries marked with the most common genes and DNA. The table for this sample lists 340,000 or so distinct CDR3 sequences; around 20% of them were counted only once. The ten biggest clones cover around half of the sample. Sequencing was performed on blood. Source of these receptors: a woman between 50 and 59 years old with Graves' hyperthyroidism.

With regard to this clonotype: This may come from a read error, since a much larger clone is one base off. The CDR3 sequence: CASSPKPSGQGSSGANVLTF. The CDR3 region has the DNA TGTGCCAGCAGTCCGAAGCCATCCGGACAGGGGAGCTCTGGGGCCAACGTCCTGACTTTC. This chain connects TRBV6-1 to TRBJ2-6, with 9 bases identical to TRBD1. The CDR3 is made up of 20 amino acids. The V gene end was trimmed by 5 bases and the J gene end by 0 bases; junction bases not matched to a gene: 14. In germline, CDR1 is MNHNS, CDR2 SASEGT.

This clonotype was seen ten or more times. The chain combines TRBV6-4 with TRBJ1-1; 10 bases match TRBD1. CDR3 length: 15 amino acids. V lost 4 bases to trimming and J lost 5 bases; unmatched junction nucleotides: 7. The germline V gene encodes CDR1 MRHNA and CDR2 SNTAGT. The CDR3 region is CASSARGTGDTEAFF. CDR3 coding DNA: TGTGCCAGCAGTGCACGCGGGACAGGGGATACTGAAGCTTTCTTT.

In this sample, this clonotype turned up many times. The chain recombines TRBV9 with TRBJ2-1; no clear D gene. The CDR3 covers 14 residues. With 4 bases removed from V and 4 bases from J, the gap between germline ends came to 12 bases. Germline V gene sequence: CDR1 SGDLS, CDR2 YYNGEE. The CDR3 DNA reads TGTGCCAGCAGCTTAACGGATGCGTACAATGAGCAGTTCTTC. Its protein product is CASSLTDAYNEQFF.

This clonotype appeared a few times. The rearrangement uses TRBV18 and TRBJ2-6; D call uncertain. CDR1 and CDR2 (germline): KGHSH, LQKENI. The CDR3 has 15 amino acids. Trimming took 3 bases from V and 0 from J, leaving 6 bases between them. CDR3 DNA: TGTGCCAGCTCACCCCCGAGCTCTGGGGCCAACGTCCTGACTTTC. Protein sequence: CASSPPSSGANVLTF.

The rearrangement joins TRBV12-3 or TRBV12-4 to TRBJ2-7; D not certain. The CDR3 consists of 16 residues. V was cut by 2 bases and J by 2 bases, with 16 bases left in between. The CDR3 DNA reads as TGTGCCAGCAGTTTATTCGTTGGGGAATTCACCTACGAGCAGTACTTC. Protein sequence: CASSLFVGEFTYEQYF.

This clonotype has ten or more counts. The chain has TRBV30 and TRBJ1-2; D is ambiguous. The V end lost 5 bases, the J end lost 4 bases, and 17 bases lay between the germline ends. The CDR3 runs to 14 residues. The germline CDR1 and CDR2 sequences are GTSNPN and SVGIG (reference sequence). For the CDR3, the DNA is TGTGCCTGGCAAGGAAGCGGATTGGGCTATGGCTACACCTTC. Protein: CAWQGSGLGYGYTF.